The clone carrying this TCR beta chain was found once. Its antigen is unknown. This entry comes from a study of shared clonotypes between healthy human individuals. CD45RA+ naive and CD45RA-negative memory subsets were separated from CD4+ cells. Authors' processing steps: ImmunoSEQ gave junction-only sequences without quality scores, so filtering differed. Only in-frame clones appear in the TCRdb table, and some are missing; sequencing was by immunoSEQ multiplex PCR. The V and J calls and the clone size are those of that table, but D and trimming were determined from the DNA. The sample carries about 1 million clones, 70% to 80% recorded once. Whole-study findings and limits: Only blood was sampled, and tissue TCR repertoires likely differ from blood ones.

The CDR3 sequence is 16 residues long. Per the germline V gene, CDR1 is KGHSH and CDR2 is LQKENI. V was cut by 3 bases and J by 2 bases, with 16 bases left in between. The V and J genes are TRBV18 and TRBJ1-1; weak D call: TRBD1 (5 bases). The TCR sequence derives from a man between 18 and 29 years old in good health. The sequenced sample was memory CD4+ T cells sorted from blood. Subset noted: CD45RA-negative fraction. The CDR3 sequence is CASSPNRMGRNTEAFF. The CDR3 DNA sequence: TGTGCCAGCTCACCGAACAGGATGGGGCGAAACACTGAAGCTTTCTTT.